The T cell receptor (beta chain) under discussion was sequenced for a study of T-cell memory formation after mild COVID-19 (dated by TCRdb to the early 2020s). Regarding the research as a whole: TCR sequence clusters from the two donors were largely donor specific. The cohort was made up of two young adult volunteers, one female and one male, who were previously healthy. Longitudinal TCRalpha and TCRbeta repertoire sequencing tracked T-cell clones expanding and contracting after mild COVID-19 in two donors. General findings and caveats noted by the study authors: Some responding clones were detected in pre-infection memory, which suggested that pre-existing cross-reactive memory T cells had joined the SARS-CoV-2 response. The second-wave clones that peaked on day 37 were not confirmed to be SARS-CoV-2 specific. Only a couple of mild cases were covered by the study, and larger cohorts that include severe cases with pre-infection samples were considered necessary. Clones contracting from day 15 to 85 had balanced CD4/CD8 phenotypes, while a second wave expanding from day 15 to 37 was biased towards CD4+. Contracting CD4+ clones appeared mostly in the CM and EM memory subsets, whereas CD8+ clones were enriched in EMRA.

From the cysteine through the phenylalanine, the CDR3 covers 14 amino acids. Only the CDR3 region is kept as DNA, spanning 42 bases read in frame from base 1. V lost 3 bases and J lost 7 bases, and the count of bases not matched to a germline gene is 8. From a lookup of the germline V gene, CDR1 and CDR2 are SGHAT and FQNNGV. Ficoll-Paque density gradient centrifugation was the method used to isolate PBMCs. The listed sequencing device is Illumina NovaSeq 6000. Using 5'RACE with constant-segment primers, TCRalpha and TCRbeta cDNA libraries were constructed, with sample barcodes and unique molecular identifiers added in the process. RNA was extracted from every sample with Trizol reagent. The libraries were amplified in two PCR steps, and the second step added a second sample barcode and Illumina TruSeq adapters. Sequencing of libraries was performed on an Illumina NovaSeq with 2 x 150 bp paired-end reads. Concerning the study's data processing: Reads were demultiplexed and collapsed into UMI-guided consensus sequences with migec v1.2.7. Using mixcr v2.1.11, UMI consensuses were aligned to TRA and TRB V and J templates and then assembled into clonotypes. Expanded or contracted clonotypes were those called significant by both edgeR and NoisET, with noise models trained on biological replicates. For edgeR calls, a false discovery rate-adjusted p below 0.01 and a log2 fold-change threshold of 1 were applied. PCA with hierarchical clustering of max-normalized trajectories of the 1000 most abundant clonotypes was used as exploratory dynamics analysis. Each responding clone was given a CD4 or CD8 phenotype based on the CD4+ and CD8+ repertoires, which had been sequenced separately. TCRdb reprocessed the public reads (quality trimming at Q25 with fastp, clone calling with MiXCR) and kept in-frame beta chains. Rows with a matching CDR3 protein are joined into one entry that keeps the most common DNA and genes. The V and J calls follow TCRdb's processing rather than the paper's. The sample records around 140,000 distinct CDR3 sequences, over 6% of which are singletons. The ten largest account for approximately 2% of the sample.

As concerns this clonotype: Its antigen is currently not known. No quality values exist for individual bases; no much larger clone is one base distant.

This TCR was sampled from an adult woman who had mild COVID-19 (a few samples of this study predate the infection). The sample titles of this study are shuffled in the database, so cell type and time point are left out; the donor was told from shared clones. The sequence links TRBV11-2 to TRBJ2-5; TRBD2 aligns with 7 central bases. Sequenced material: PBMCs or a T cell subset sorted from them (not recorded which). The CDR3 in this case is CASSFTSAPRTQYF. Read as DNA, the sequence is TGTGCCAGCAGCTTTACTAGCGCACCCAGGACCCAGTACTTC.